The T cell receptor (beta chain) described here comes from a study of cytomegalovirus exposure and HLA in healthy donors. The wider study: Falling in the Caucasian-associated ancestry cluster were about four fifths of under 500 genotyped donors.

The primer mix had 60 Vbeta and 13 Jbeta primers. Only in-frame clones appear in the TCRdb table, and some are missing; sequencing was by immunoSEQ multiplex PCR. The sample has 55,000 to 65,000 clones, under 85% seen once; the top ten hold roughly 3%. This receptor was identified in a woman aged 25-40 years in good health and CMV-seronegative. Source material: PBMCs.

CDR3 amino acids: CAWEAAGWYEITEAFF. The CDR3 DNA reads as TGTGCCTGGGAGGCAGCAGGGTGGTACGAGATCACTGAAGCTTTCTTT. This sequence joins TRBV30 and TRBJ1-1; D perhaps matches TRBD1 (5 bases). CDR3 length equals 16 residues. Trimming shortened V by 5 bases and J by 4 bases, and 23 bases separated the two germline ends. CDR1 is GTSNPN, CDR2 SVGIG, per germline (reference sequence).